This T cell receptor (beta chain) was captured in a study of beta chain features in type 1 diabetes. The study, taken as a whole, reports: Whether TCRB rearrangement is influenced by HLA type was left unresolved in this analysis.

Reverse transcribing all isolated RNA meant expressed TCRB transcripts were sequenced. Naive, central memory and regulatory T cell samples came to a mean of approximately 4 million reads. Repertoires were generated with immunoSEQ multiplex PCR, while TCRdb's copy carries only in-frame clones and drops some. The sample carries 150,000 or so clones, over 8.5% recorded once. Trimming took 5 bases from V and 0 from J, leaving 8 bases between them. Germline CDR1 and CDR2: MNHEY and SVGAGI. CDR3 length: 15 residues. In the case of this clone: Its antigen remains unidentified.

This TCR came from a man aged 18 to 35 in good health. Sequenced material: central memory CD4+ T cells from blood. The chain combines TRBV6-5 with TRBJ2-6; D might be TRBD2 (5 bases). CDR3: CASSVGGSGANVLTF. CDR3 in DNA: TGTGCCAGCAGTGTTGGAGGCTCTGGGGCCAACGTCCTGACTTTC.